The next 29 T cell receptor beta chains were all read from a single sample in a study of OX40 agonist ivuxolimab in advanced cancers. Generated by immunoSEQ multiplex PCR, the TCRdb table keeps only in-frame clones and is missing some. The sample consists of more than 60,000 clones, 70% to 80% of them appearing once. This specimen was CD4+ or CD8+ T cells sorted from blood, taken in a trial of the OX40 agonist ivuxolimab. These receptors were collected from an adult with an advanced solid tumor such as melanoma, head and neck, liver or kidney cancer.

This chain joins TRBV6-5 and TRBJ1-1, with unresolved D. V was cut by 5 bases and J by 1 base, with 11 bases left in between. This CDR3 is 14 amino acids long. Germline V gene lookup returns CDR1 MNHEY and CDR2 SVGAGI. Here the CDR3 reads CASSPTMGNTEAFF. The CDR3 nucleotides are TGTGCCAGCAGTCCGACAATGGGGAACACTGAAGCTTTCTTT.

The rearrangement links TRBV7-9 to TRBJ2-1; D possibly uses TRBD1 or TRBD2 (5 bases each). V was clipped by 2 bases and J by 7 bases, with 12 bases between them. The CDR3 contains 14 residues. Looked up from germline, CDR1 is SEHNR and CDR2 is FQNEAQ (reference sequence). This CDR3 is CASSLRTGGNEQFF. The CDR3 DNA reads as TGTGCCAGCAGCTTAAGGACTGGGGGAAATGAGCAGTTCTTC. Full variable domain (outside the CDR3, taken from reference TRBV7-9 and TRBJ2-1): DTGVSQNPRHKITKRGQNVTFRCDPISEHNRLYWYRQTLGQGPEFLTYFQNEAQLEKSRLLSDRFSAERPKGSFSTLEIQRTEQGDSAMYLCASSLRTGGNEQFFGPGTRLTVL.

The chain recombines TRBV7-8 with TRBJ2-7, with 12 bases lining up with TRBD2. Unmatched junction bases numbered 5, after V lost 1 base and J lost 10 bases. The CDR3 spans 14 residues. CDR1 and CDR2 (germline): SGHVS, FQNEAQ. The CDR3 here is CASSLGTSGTIQYF. The CDR3 coding sequence is TGTGCCAGCAGCTTAGGGACTAGCGGGACTATACAGTACTTC.

V gene TRBV5-1 combines with J gene TRBJ2-7; D is uncertain. Germline V lookup: CDR1 SGHRS, CDR2 YFSETQ. V gave up 1 base and J gave up 2 bases, with 16 bases separating them. The CDR3 has 16 residues. CDR3 sequence reads: CASSLWLTSSPYEQYF. CDR3 nucleotide sequence: TGCGCCAGCAGCTTGTGGCTAACCTCTAGTCCCTACGAGCAGTACTTC.

DNA for the CDR3: TGTGCCAGCAGCCAGTACAGAGAAGAGTACTTC. It yields the protein CASSQYREEYF. The V gene is TRBV5-8, the J gene TRBJ2-7; D not certain. CDR1 SGHTS and CDR2 YDEGEE come from the germline V gene. The CDR3 length is 11 residues. Trimming pared 4 bases from V and 11 bases from J, leaving 13 bases between.

The J gene is TRBJ2-5, the V gene TRBV5-1, with 8 bases identical to TRBD2. CDR3 length: 14 amino acids. V lost 2 bases, J lost 5 bases, and 5 bases stayed unmatched. The germline V gene encodes CDR1 SGHRS and CDR2 YFSETQ. The CDR3 reads CASSFSGGVETQYF. In DNA form, the CDR3 reads TGCGCCAGCAGCTTCTCGGGAGGGGTGGAGACCCAGTACTTC.

V gene TRBV10-2 combines with J gene TRBJ2-1; 11 positions agree with TRBD2. V lost 2 bases, J lost 7 bases, and 4 bases stayed unmatched. The CDR3 totals 15 residues. The germline V gene encodes CDR1 WSHSY and CDR2 SAAADI. The CDR3 coding sequence is TGCGCCAGCAGTGAGGGGACTAGCGGTATGAATGAGCAGTTCTTC. As protein: CASSEGTSGMNEQFF.

This chain uses TRBV19 with TRBJ1-4, with D unresolved. Germline V CDR1 and CDR2: LNHDA, SQIVND (reference sequence). Trimming removed 7 bases at V and 0 bases at J, with 6 bases between. CDR3 length equals 13 residues. CDR3 sequence: CASMRPTNEKLFF. The CDR3 coding sequence is TGTGCCAGTATGCGGCCAACTAATGAAAAACTGTTTTTT.

The chain combines TRBV11-3 with TRBJ2-1, with 8 bases that match TRBD2. V gave up 5 bases and J gave up 5 bases; unmatched junction bases: 8. The CDR3 totals 15 residues. The germline V gene has CDR1 SGHNT and CDR2 YENEEA. DNA of the CDR3: TGTGCCAGCAGCGTAACGGGACTAGGTAACAATGAGCAGTTCTTC. This translates into CASSVTGLGNNEQFF.

This rearrangement joins TRBV5-1 to TRBJ2-5; 8 positions match TRBD1. After removal of 4 bases from V and 3 bases from J, the junction contained 5 bases not matched to a gene. Per germline, CDR1 SGHRS and CDR2 YFSETQ. This CDR3 spans 14 amino acids. CDR3 loop: CASSTGQGEETQYF. The DNA for the CDR3 is TGCGCCAGCAGCACTGGACAGGGCGAAGAGACCCAGTACTTC.

This clone was detected only once. The V call is TRBV28, the J call TRBJ2-7; 10 bases are a match to TRBD2. This CDR3 comprises 15 residues. Germline CDR1 is MDHEN and CDR2 is SYDVKM. After removal of 8 bases from V and 3 bases from J, the junction contained 10 bases not matched to a gene. The CDR3 nucleotides read TGTGCCAGCCGCCCGGCTAGCGGGAGTGTCTACGAGCAGTACTTC. Its translation: CASRPASGSVYEQYF.

The chain employs TRBV6-5 and TRBJ2-7, with D maybe TRBD2 (5 bases). Germline CDR1 and CDR2: MNHEY and SVGAGI. This CDR3 is built from 15 residues. V was clipped by 6 bases and J by 0 bases, with 15 bases between them. DNA for the CDR3: TGTGCCAGCAGCAACGGGCGGGCCCTCTCCTACGAGCAGTACTTC. It encodes CASSNGRALSYEQYF.

V and J are TRBV30 and TRBJ2-3, with D possibly being TRBD2 (5 bases). This CDR3 comprises 12 residues. Trimming took off 5 bases at V and 0 bases at J, with 6 bases between the two ends. Germline lookup yields CDR1 GTSNPN and CDR2 SVGIG (reference sequence). The CDR3 sequence is CAWGGSTDTQYF. DNA of the CDR3: TGTGCCTGGGGCGGGAGCACAGATACGCAGTATTTT. The full variable domain, its missing parts supplied by reference TRBV30 and TRBJ2-3, is SQTIHQWPATLVQPVGSPLSLECTVEGTSNPNLYWYRQAAGRGLQLLFYSVGIGQISSEVPQNLSASRPQDRQFILSSKKLLLSDSGFYLCAWGGSTDTQYFGPGTRLTVL.

V is TRBV7-9 and J is TRBJ1-1; D ambiguous. The germline V and J ends were trimmed by 0 bases and 11 bases, with 10 bases remaining between them. The CDR3 is made up of 12 amino acids. Looked up from germline, CDR1 is SEHNR and CDR2 is FQNEAQ (reference sequence). CDR3: CASSLASSAAFF. CDR3 in DNA: TGTGCCAGCAGCTTAGCTTCCTCTGCGGCTTTCTTT.

The rearrangement links TRBV30 to TRBJ1-2; D is ambiguous. V was clipped by 4 bases and J by 6 bases, with 9 bases between them. This CDR3 comprises 11 residues. Germline V gene sequence: CDR1 GTSNPN, CDR2 SVGIG (reference sequence). CDR3 in amino acids: CAWNREDGYTF. CDR3 DNA sequence: TGTGCCTGGAATCGCGAAGATGGCTACACCTTC.

The chain employs TRBV30 and TRBJ2-3, with TRBD1 matching 7 bases. The CDR3 totals 16 residues. CDR1 is GTSNPN and CDR2 is SVGIG in the germline V gene (reference sequence). Losses at the gene ends were 0 bases for V and 2 bases for J; bases not matched to a gene: 8. The DNA of the CDR3 is TGTGCCTGGAGTGTACAGGGCAGGGGGTACACAGATACGCAGTATTTT. Translated, it gives CAWSVQGRGYTDTQYF.

This chain uses TRBV30 with TRBJ2-7; D may be TRBD1 (6 bases). CDR3 length: 12 residues. In germline, CDR1 is GTSNPN, CDR2 SVGIG (reference sequence). The V end was cut by 2 bases, the J end by 3 bases, with 8 bases between. The CDR3 is CAWSKQGYEQYF. In DNA form, the CDR3 reads TGTGCCTGGAGTAAACAGGGCTACGAGCAGTACTTC.

This sequence joins TRBV5-1 and TRBJ2-2, with 7 bases matching TRBD1. After removal of 4 bases from V and 1 base from J, the junction contained 7 bases not matched to a gene. The CDR3 runs to 16 residues. Germline V gene lookup returns CDR1 SGHRS and CDR2 YFSETQ. CDR3 bases: TGCGCCAGCAGCACGGTAGGGGGCTTGAACACCGGGGAGCTGTTTTTT. It codes for CASSTVGGLNTGELFF.

In this sample, this clone turned up a few times. The V and J genes are TRBV19 and TRBJ2-7, with D tentatively TRBD1 (7 bases). The CDR3 length is 14 residues. Germline CDR1 reads LNHDA; CDR2 reads SQIVND (reference sequence). The V gene lost 6 bases and the J gene lost 5 bases, with 17 bases spanning the gap. The CDR3 DNA sequence: TGTGCCAGTAGCGATGGCAGGGGGGTTAACGAGCAGTACTTC. Translated: CASSDGRGVNEQYF.

V gene TRBV7-2 combines with J gene TRBJ2-7; a possible D gene is TRBD2 (5 bases). The CDR3 consists of 14 residues. The germline CDR1 and CDR2 sequences are SGHTA and FQGNSA. Trimming removed 5 bases at V and 1 base at J, with 12 bases between. The CDR3 sequence: CASSRAVGSYEQYF. CDR3 nucleotides: TGTGCCAGCAGCCGAGCGGTGGGTTCCTACGAGCAGTACTTC. Together with reference TRBV7-2 and TRBJ2-7, the CDR3 gives the full variable domain: GAGVSQSPSNKVTEKGKDVELRCDPISGHTALYWYRQSLGQGLEFLIYFQGNSAPDKSGLPSDRFSAERTGGSVSTLTIQRTQQEDSAVYLCASSRAVGSYEQYFGPGTRLTVT.

The chain has TRBV5-1 and TRBJ1-2; 8 positions agree with TRBD1. Germline CDR1 and CDR2: SGHRS and YFSETQ. CDR3 length equals 16 residues. Losses at the gene ends were 6 bases for V and 3 bases for J; bases not matched to a gene: 13. CDR3 protein: CASIQGAGGLYYGYTF. The CDR3 DNA reads as TGCGCCAGCATCCAAGGAGCAGGGGGCCTCTACTATGGCTACACCTTC.

The V and J genes are TRBV5-4 and TRBJ1-3; 7 nucleotides match TRBD1. Per the germline V gene, CDR1 is SGHNT and CDR2 is YYREEE (reference sequence). V was clipped by 4 bases and J by 1 base; unmatched bases: 5. The CDR3 sequence is 15 residues long. Here the CDR3 DNA reads TGTGCCAGCAGCCCGACAGGGAGTTCTGGAAACACCATATATTTT. Translated, it gives CASSPTGSSGNTIYF.

V usage is TRBV11-3 and J usage is TRBJ2-1, with D unresolved. The CDR3 has 14 residues. The V gene's germline CDR1 is SGHNT and CDR2 YENEEA. The V gene lost 1 base and the J gene lost 7 bases, with 11 bases spanning the gap. The CDR3, as DNA: TGTGCCAGCAGCTTAGCTCATGCGTTGAATGAGCAGTTCTTC. Translating it yields CASSLAHALNEQFF.

The chain couples TRBV11-2 to TRBJ2-3; no firm D call. The CDR3 covers 15 residues. V lost 7 bases, J lost 0 bases, and 14 bases lay in between. The germline CDR1 and CDR2 sequences are SGHAT and FQNNGV. CDR3 protein: CASTREGMSTDTQYF. The CDR3 DNA reads as TGTGCCAGCACCCGAGAAGGGATGAGCACAGATACGCAGTATTTT.

The chain is built from TRBV11-1 and TRBJ1-2; possible D gene TRBD1, 5 bases. The CDR3 runs 13 residues. V lost 5 bases, J lost 5 bases, and 12 bases lay in between. Germline CDR1 and CDR2: SGHAT and FQDESV (reference sequence). As DNA, the CDR3 is TGTGCCAGCAGCCCGACAGCCACTTATGGCTACACCTTC. It encodes CASSPTATYGYTF.

CDR3 nucleotide sequence: TGTGCCAGCAGCAAGGGTGGAATGACCCTAACCGAGCAGTACTTC. As protein: CASSKGGMTLTEQYF. This chain uses TRBV7-9 with TRBJ2-7; unclear D gene. The V end lost 5 bases, the J end lost 6 bases, and 20 bases lay between the germline ends. Germline CDR1 reads SEHNR; CDR2 reads FQNEAQ (reference sequence). This CDR3 comprises 15 residues.

This clone was seen a single time. The chain combines TRBV12-2 with TRBJ1-5. TRBV12-2 is a known pseudogene. The CDR3 contains 17 residues. CDR3 in DNA: TGTGCAAGTCGCCCGGGACGGCCCCCCTCTAGCAATCAGCCCCAGCATTTT. Its translation: CASRPGRPPSSNQPQHF.

The chain carries TRBV14 and TRBJ1-1; D remains unclear. The germline CDR1 and CDR2 sequences are SGHDN and FVKESK. With 1 base removed from V and 3 bases from J, the gap between germline ends came to 6 bases. The CDR3 has 13 residues. CDR3 bases: TGTGCCAGCAGCCAAGGGCGATACACTGAAGCTTTCTTT. Protein sequence: CASSQGRYTEAFF.

The genes are TRBV1 and TRBJ2-6; TRBD2 was called by the table and not checked on the DNA. TRBV1 is termed a pseudogene. The CDR3 totals 14 residues. CDR3 sequence: CTSSQASGANVLTF. In nucleotides, the CDR3 is TGCACCAGCAGCCAAGCTTCTGGGGCCAACGTCCTGACTTTC.